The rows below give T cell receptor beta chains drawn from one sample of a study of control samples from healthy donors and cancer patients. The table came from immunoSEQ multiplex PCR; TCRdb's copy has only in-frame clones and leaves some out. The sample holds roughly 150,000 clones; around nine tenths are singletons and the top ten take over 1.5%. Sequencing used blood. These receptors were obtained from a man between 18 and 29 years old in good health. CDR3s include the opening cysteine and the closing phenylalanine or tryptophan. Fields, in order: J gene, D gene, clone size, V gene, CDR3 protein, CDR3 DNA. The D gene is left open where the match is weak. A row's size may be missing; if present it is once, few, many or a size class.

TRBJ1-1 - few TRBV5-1 CASSLLSDTEAFF TGCGCCAGCAGCTTGCTGTCAGACACTGAAGCTTTCTTT
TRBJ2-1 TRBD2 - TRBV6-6 CASSFRLAEKYNEQFF TGTGCCAGCAGTTTCCGACTAGCGGAAAAGTACAATGAGCAGTTCTTC
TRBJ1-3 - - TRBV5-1 CASSLVAGGSGNTIYF TGCGCCAGCAGCTTGGTTGCCGGCGGCTCTGGAAACACCATATATTTT
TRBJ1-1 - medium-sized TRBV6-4 CASSEGANTEAFF TGTGCCAGCAGTGAGGGGGCGAACACTGAAGCTTTCTTT
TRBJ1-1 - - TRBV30 CAWSDPNENTEAFF TGTGCCTGGAGTGATCCTAACGAGAACACTGAAGCTTTCTTT
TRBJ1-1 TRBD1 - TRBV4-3 CASSQWQGGNTEAFF TGCGCCAGCAGCCAATGGCAGGGGGGTAACACTGAAGCTTTCTTT
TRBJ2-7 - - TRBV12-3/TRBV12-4 CASSRDATYEQYF TGTGCCAGCAGTAGGGACGCCACCTACGAGCAGTACTTC
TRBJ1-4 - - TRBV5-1 CASSFGGSHEKLFF TGCGCCAGCAGCTTTGGAGGGAGTCACGAAAAACTGTTTTTT
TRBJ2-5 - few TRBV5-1 CASSLTGSQETQYF TGCGCCAGCAGCCTAACGGGGTCCCAAGAGACCCAGTACTTC
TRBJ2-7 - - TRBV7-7 CASSFRADEQYF TGTGCCAGCAGCTTTCGTGCAGACGAGCAGTACTTC
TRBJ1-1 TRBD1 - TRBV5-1 CASSGSQGGAFF TGCGCCAGCAGCGGGTCACAGGGGGGAGCTTTCTTT
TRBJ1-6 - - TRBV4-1 CASSRLKGVQTSPLHF TGCGCCAGCAGCCGCCTTAAAGGGGTCCAAACCTCACCCCTCCACTTT
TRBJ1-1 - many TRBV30 CACSSVFPGNTEAFF TGTGCCTGCTCATCGGTCTTTCCCGGGAACACTGAAGCTTTCTTT
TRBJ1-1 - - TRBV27 CASSSSGTLNTEAFF TGTGCCAGCAGTTCCTCCGGGACATTGAACACTGAAGCTTTCTTT
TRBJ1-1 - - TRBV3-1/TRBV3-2 CASSGGWTLMTEAFF TGTGCCAGCAGTGGTGGGTGGACTCTGATGACTGAAGCTTTCTTT
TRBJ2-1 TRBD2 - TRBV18 CASSPPTGGTYNEQFF TGTGCCAGCTCACCACCGACCGGGGGGACCTACAATGAGCAGTTCTTC
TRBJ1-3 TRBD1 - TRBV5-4 CASSLGDRGPAESGNTIYF TGTGCCAGCAGCTTGGGGGACAGGGGTCCGGCAGAGTCTGGAAACACCATATATTTT
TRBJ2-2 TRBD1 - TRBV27 CASSLLSGQGGTGELFF TGTGCCAGCAGTTTACTCTCTGGACAGGGGGGCACCGGGGAGCTGTTTTTT
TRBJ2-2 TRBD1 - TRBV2 CASSLDRGTTGELFF TGTGCCAGCAGCCTAGACAGGGGGACCACCGGGGAGCTGTTTTTT
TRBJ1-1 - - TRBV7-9 CASSLYSGTEAFF TGTGCCAGCAGCTTATATTCCGGCACTGAAGCTTTCTTT
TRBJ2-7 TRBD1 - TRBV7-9 CASSPGTDYEQYF TGTGCCAGCAGCCCGGGGACAGACTACGAGCAGTACTTC
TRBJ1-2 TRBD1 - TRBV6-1 CASSRDGRGQGYTF TGTGCCAGCAGCCGGGATGGAAGGGGACAGGGCTACACCTTC
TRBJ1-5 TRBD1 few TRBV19 CASSTAGGDQPQHF TGTGCCAGTAGTACAGCAGGGGGGGATCAGCCCCAGCATTTT
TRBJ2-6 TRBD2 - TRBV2 CAIRLAGPRGGANVLTF TGTGCCATTAGACTAGCGGGCCCACGGGGCGGGGCCAACGTCCTGACTTTC
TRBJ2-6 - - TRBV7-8 CASSTPSAGAGGANVLTF TGTGCCAGCAGCACCCCGTCGGCGGGGGCGGGAGGGGCCAACGTCCTGACTTTC
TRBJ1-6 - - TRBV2 CASSASSGDSPLHF TGTGCCAGCAGTGCCAGTTCAGGGGATTCACCCCTCCACTTT
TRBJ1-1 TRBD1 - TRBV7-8 CASSPGTGQAFF TGTGCCAGCAGCCCCGGGACAGGGCAAGCTTTCTTT
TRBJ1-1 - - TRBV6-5 CASRMGRTHTEAFF TGTGCCAGCAGAATGGGCAGGACCCACACTGAAGCTTTCTTT
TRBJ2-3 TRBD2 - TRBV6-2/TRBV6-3 CASSYSTTTSGADTQYF TGTGCCAGCAGTTACTCGACGACTACTAGCGGGGCGGATACGCAGTATTTT
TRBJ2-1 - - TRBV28 CASSFMTDSYNEQFF TGTGCCAGCAGTTTTATGACGGACTCCTACAATGAGCAGTTCTTC
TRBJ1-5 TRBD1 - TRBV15 CATSREATGAAVQPQHF TGTGCCACCAGCAGAGAGGCTACAGGGGCGGCAGTTCAGCCCCAGCATTTT
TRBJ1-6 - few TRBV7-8 CASSLIASPLHF TGTGCCAGCAGCTTGATCGCTTCACCCCTCCACTTT
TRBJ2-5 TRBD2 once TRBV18 CASSPPSGAFGAQYF TGTGCCAGCTCACCACCTAGCGGGGCTTTTGGGGCCCAGTACTTC
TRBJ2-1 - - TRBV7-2 CASSLEVGASSYNEQFF TGTGCCAGCAGCTTAGAGGTCGGCGCGAGCTCCTACAATGAGCAGTTCTTC
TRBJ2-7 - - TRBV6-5 CASSYSMTAYEQYF TGTGCCAGCAGTTACTCGATGACAGCCTACGAGCAGTACTTC
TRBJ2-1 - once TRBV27 CASSFGGYNEQFF TGTGCCAGCAGTTTTGGAGGGTACAATGAGCAGTTCTTC
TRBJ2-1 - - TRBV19 CASSIGPDNEQFF TGTGCCAGTAGTATAGGGCCAGACAATGAGCAGTTCTTC
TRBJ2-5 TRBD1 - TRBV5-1 CASNDRVVETQYF TGCGCCAGCAATGACAGGGTGGTAGAGACCCAGTACTTC
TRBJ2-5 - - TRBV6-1 CASSDWGARTQYF TGTGCCAGCAGTGATTGGGGCGCCAGAACCCAGTACTTC
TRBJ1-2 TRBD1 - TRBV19 CASSTTGASYGYTF TGTGCCAGTAGTACGACAGGGGCCAGCTATGGCTACACCTTC
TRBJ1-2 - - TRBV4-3 CASSQGRPGGYTF TGCGCCAGCAGCCAAGGGCGGCCGGGAGGCTACACCTTC
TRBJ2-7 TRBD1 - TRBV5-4 CASSLGQGFGEQYF TGTGCCAGCAGCCTCGGACAGGGTTTCGGCGAGCAGTACTTC
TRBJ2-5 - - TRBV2 CASSESHQETQYF TGTGCCAGCAGTGAATCTCACCAAGAGACCCAGTACTTC
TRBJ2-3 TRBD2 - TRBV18 CASSPPGGGTDTQYF TGTGCCAGCTCACCACCGGGAGGGGGCACAGATACGCAGTATTTT
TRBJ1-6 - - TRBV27 CASSPTLGGGREYNNSPLHF TGTGCCAGCAGTCCCACCCTCGGAGGCGGCAGGGAGTACAATAATTCACCCCTCCACTTT
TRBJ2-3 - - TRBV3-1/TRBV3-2 CASSRHTDTQYF TGTGCCAGCAGTCGGCACACAGATACGCAGTATTTT
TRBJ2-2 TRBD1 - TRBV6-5 CASSSGQGYTGELFF TGTGCCAGCAGCTCGGGACAGGGGTACACCGGGGAGCTGTTTTTT
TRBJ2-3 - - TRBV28 CATTLADTQYF TGTGCCACCACCCTTGCAGATACGCAGTATTTT
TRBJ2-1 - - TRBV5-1 CASSSETGRVGNEQFF TGCGCCAGCAGCTCGGAAACAGGGAGAGTGGGCAATGAGCAGTTCTTC
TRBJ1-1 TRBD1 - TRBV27 CASSLTELQGASTEAFF TGTGCCAGCAGTTTAACCGAATTACAGGGGGCAAGCACTGAAGCTTTCTTT
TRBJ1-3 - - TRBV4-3 CASSQDGGAGNTIYF TGCGCCAGCAGCCAAGATGGTGGGGCTGGAAACACCATATATTTT
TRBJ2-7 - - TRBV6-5 CASSQASSYEQYF TGTGCCAGCAGTCAGGCGAGCTCCTACGAGCAGTACTTC
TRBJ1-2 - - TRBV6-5 CASSFRGGKDGYTF TGTGCCAGCAGTTTCAGGGGCGGGAAGGATGGCTACACCTTC
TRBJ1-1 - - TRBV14 CASSPTRGFTEAFF TGTGCCAGCAGCCCTACGAGGGGATTCACTGAAGCTTTCTTT
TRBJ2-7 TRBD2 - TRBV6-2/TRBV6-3 CASSQPLAGGYEQYF TGTGCCAGCAGCCAACCACTAGCGGGTGGCTACGAGCAGTACTTC
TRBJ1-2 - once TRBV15 CATSSHRANYGYTF TGTGCCACCAGCAGCCATAGGGCTAACTATGGCTACACCTTC
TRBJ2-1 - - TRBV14 CASSQWQDLGNEQFF TGTGCCAGCAGCCAATGGCAGGATTTGGGTAATGAGCAGTTCTTC